A selection of T cell receptor beta chains follows, all from one sample in a study of OX40 agonist ivuxolimab in advanced cancers. Here immunoSEQ multiplex PCR was the method, and the copy in TCRdb shows in-frame clones only, minus some. Among about 13,000 clones listed, more than 70% were seen once. Sample: CD4+ or CD8+ T cells sorted from blood, taken in a trial of the OX40 agonist ivuxolimab. These TCRs come from an adult with an advanced solid tumor such as melanoma, head and neck, liver or kidney cancer. The CDR3 runs from the conserved cysteine through the conserved F or W. A D gene is named only where the DNA matches it firmly. Not all rows give a size; the values are once, few, many and, for expanded clones, a class.

j_call | v_call | d_call | clone_size | cdr3_aa | cdr3_nt
TRBJ1-1 | TRBV4-1 | - | - | CASSQVGNSLGGEAFF | TGCGCCAGCAGCCAAGTTGGGAACTCTTTGGGGGGTGAAGCTTTCTTT
TRBJ2-3 | TRBV9 | - | medium-sized | CASSDPAFTDTQYF | TGTGCCAGCAGTGACCCGGCGTTCACAGATACGCAGTATTTT
TRBJ1-1 | TRBV6-1 | TRBD1 | medium-sized | CASLHRGEAFF | TGTGCCAGCCTCCACAGGGGTGAAGCTTTCTTT
TRBJ2-7 | TRBV5-6 | TRBD2 | - | CASSSRTSLFPYEQYF | TGTGCCAGCAGCTCCCGGACTAGCCTATTTCCCTACGAGCAGTACTTC
TRBJ2-5 | TRBV7-8 | TRBD2 | - | CASSSPGGGLAETQYF | TGTGCCAGCAGCTCCCCGGGGGGTGGACTCGCAGAGACCCAGTACTTC
TRBJ2-7 | TRBV27 | TRBD1 | once | CASSPGTGGYEQYF | TGTGCCAGCAGTCCGGGGACAGGGGGCTACGAGCAGTACTTC
TRBJ1-3 | TRBV5-6 | - | - | CASSLGGNTIYF | TGTGCCAGCAGCTTGGGGGGAAACACCATATATTTT
TRBJ2-5 | TRBV7-9 | - | once | CASSLVGSGETQYF | TGTGCCAGCAGCTTAGTGGGCTCCGGGGAGACCCAGTACTTC
TRBJ1-4 | TRBV7-8 | - | once | CASSHQDATNEKLFF | TGTGCCAGCAGCCACCAAGATGCAACTAATGAAAAACTGTTTTTT
TRBJ1-3 | TRBV13 | TRBD1 | - | CASSTGQGHNSGNTIYF | TGTGCCAGCAGCACCGGACAGGGGCACAACTCTGGAAACACCATATATTTT